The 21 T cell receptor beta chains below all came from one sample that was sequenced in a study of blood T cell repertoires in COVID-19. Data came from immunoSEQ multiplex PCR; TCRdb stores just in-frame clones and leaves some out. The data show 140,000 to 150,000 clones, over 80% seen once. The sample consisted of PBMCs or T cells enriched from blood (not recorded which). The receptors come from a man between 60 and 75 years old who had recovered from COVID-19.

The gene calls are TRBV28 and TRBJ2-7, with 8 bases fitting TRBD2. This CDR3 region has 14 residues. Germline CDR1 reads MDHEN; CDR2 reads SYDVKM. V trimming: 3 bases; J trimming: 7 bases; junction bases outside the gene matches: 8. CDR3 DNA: TGTGCCAGCAGTTTGCCGGGAGGGCCCACTGAGCAGTACTTC. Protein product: CASSLPGGPTEQYF. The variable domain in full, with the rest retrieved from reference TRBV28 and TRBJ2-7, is DVKVTQSSRYLVKRTGEKVFLECVQDMDHENMFWYRQDPGLGLRLIYFSYDVKMKEKGDIPEGYSVSREKKERFSLILESASTNQTSMYLCASSLPGGPTEQYFGPGTRLTVT.

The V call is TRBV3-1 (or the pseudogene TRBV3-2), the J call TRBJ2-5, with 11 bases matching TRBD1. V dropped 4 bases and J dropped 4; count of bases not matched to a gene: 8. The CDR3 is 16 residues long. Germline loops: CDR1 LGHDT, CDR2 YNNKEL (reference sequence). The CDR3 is CASSRSSGTGGETQYF. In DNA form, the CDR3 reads TGTGCCAGCAGCCGCTCCTCCGGGACAGGGGGAGAGACCCAGTACTTC.

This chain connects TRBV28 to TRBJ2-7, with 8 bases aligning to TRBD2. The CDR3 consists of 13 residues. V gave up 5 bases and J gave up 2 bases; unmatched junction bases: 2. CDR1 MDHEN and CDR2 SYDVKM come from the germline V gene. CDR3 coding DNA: TGTGCCAGCAGTGGGACTAGTCCCTACGAGCAGTACTTC. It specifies CASSGTSPYEQYF.

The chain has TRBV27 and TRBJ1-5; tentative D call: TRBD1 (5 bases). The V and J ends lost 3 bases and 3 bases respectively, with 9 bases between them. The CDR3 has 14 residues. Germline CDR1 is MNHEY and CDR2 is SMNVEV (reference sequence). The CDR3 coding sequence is TGTGCCAGCAGTTTTAGGGGCCTCAATCAGCCCCAGCATTTT. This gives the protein CASSFRGLNQPQHF.

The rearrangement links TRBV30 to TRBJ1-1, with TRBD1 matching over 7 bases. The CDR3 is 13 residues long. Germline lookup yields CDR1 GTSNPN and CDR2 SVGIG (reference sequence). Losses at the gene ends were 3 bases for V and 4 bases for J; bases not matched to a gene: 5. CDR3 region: CAWRNDRATEAFF. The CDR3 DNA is TGTGCCTGGAGAAATGACAGGGCCACTGAAGCTTTCTTT.

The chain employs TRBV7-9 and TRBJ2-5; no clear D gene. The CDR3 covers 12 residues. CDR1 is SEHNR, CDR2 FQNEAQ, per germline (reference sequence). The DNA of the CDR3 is TGTGCGTCGTCCAGGTTCCAAGAGACCCAGTACTTC. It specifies CASSRFQETQYF.

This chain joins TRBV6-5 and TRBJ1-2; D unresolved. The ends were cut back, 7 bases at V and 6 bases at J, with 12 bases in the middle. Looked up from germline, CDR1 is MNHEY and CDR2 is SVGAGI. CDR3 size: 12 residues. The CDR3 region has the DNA TGTGCCAGCATCCCGGACGGGAATGGCTACACCTTC. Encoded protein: CASIPDGNGYTF.

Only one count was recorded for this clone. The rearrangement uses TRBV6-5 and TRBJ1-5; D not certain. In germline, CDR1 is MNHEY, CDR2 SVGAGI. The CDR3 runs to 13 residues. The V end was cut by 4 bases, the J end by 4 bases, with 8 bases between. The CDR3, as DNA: TGTGCCAGCAGTTTCGGGTATAATCAGCCCCAGCATTTT. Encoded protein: CASSFGYNQPQHF.

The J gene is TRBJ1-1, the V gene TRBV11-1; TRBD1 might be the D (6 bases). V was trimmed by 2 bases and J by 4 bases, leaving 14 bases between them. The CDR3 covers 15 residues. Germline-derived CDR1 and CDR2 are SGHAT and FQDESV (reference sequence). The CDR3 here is CASSLSQGYGTEAFF. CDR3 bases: TGTGCCAGCAGCTTATCTCAGGGGTATGGCACTGAAGCTTTCTTT.

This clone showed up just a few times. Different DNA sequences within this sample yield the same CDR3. As DNA, the CDR3 is TGTGCCAGCAGCCGACAAATCCAAGAGACCCAGTACTTC. Its translation is CASSRQIQETQYF. J is TRBJ2-5 and V is TRBV5-5, with no clear D. V lost 4 bases, J lost 1 base, and 8 bases lay in between. CDR1 is SGHKS, CDR2 YYEKEE, per germline (reference sequence). This CDR3 has 13 residues.

The CDR3 region has the DNA TGTGCCAGCAGCGCCGGGACAGGGGCCCAGCCCCAGCATTTT. This codes for CASSAGTGAQPQHF. The chain combines TRBV27 with TRBJ1-5, with 10 bases aligning to TRBD1. Per the germline V gene, CDR1 is MNHEY and CDR2 is SMNVEV (reference sequence). The CDR3 is 14 amino acids. V shed 6 bases, J shed 7 bases, and the junction held 6 bases outside the gene matches.

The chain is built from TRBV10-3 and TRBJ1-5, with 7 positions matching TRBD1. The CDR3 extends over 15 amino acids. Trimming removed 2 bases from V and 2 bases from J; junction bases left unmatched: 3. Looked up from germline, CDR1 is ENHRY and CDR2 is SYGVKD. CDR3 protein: CAISERQGGNQPQHF. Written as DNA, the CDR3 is TGTGCCATCAGTGAGCGGCAGGGGGGCAATCAGCCCCAGCATTTT.

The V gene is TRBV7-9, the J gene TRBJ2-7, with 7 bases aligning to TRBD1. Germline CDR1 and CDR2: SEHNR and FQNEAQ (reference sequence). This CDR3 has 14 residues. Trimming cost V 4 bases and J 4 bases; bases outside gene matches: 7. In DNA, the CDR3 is TGTGCCAGCAGCTCTGACAGGGACGGTTACGAGCAGTACTTC. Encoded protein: CASSSDRDGYEQYF.

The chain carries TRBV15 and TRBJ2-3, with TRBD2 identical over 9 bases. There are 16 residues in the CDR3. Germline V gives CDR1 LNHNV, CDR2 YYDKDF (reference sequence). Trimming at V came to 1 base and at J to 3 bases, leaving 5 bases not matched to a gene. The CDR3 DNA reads TGTGCCACCAGCAGAGTTAGCGGGAGTAGGACAGATACGCAGTATTTT. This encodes CATSRVSGSRTDTQYF. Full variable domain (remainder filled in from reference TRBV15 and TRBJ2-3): DAMVIQNPRYQVTQFGKPVTLSCSQTLNHNVMYWYQQKSSQAPKLLFHYYDKDFNNEADTPDNFQSRRPNTSFCFLDIRSPGLGDTAMYLCATSRVSGSRTDTQYFGPGTRLTVL.

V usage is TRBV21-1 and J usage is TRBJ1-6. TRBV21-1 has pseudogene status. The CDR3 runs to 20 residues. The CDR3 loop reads CASSKDQSGREVSYNSPLHF. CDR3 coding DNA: TGTGCCAGCAGCAAAGACCAGTCGGGCAGGGAGGTATCCTATAATTCACCCCTCCACTTT.

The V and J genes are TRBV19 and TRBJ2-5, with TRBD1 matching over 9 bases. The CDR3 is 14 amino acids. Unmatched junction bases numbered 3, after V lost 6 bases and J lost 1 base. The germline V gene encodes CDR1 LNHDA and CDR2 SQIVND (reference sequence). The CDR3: CASRMTGGQETQYF. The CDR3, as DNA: TGTGCCAGTAGAATGACAGGGGGCCAAGAGACCCAGTACTTC. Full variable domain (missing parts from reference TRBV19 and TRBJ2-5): DGGITQSPKYLFRKEGQNVTLSCEQNLNHDAMYWYRQDPGQGLRLIYYSQIVNDFQKGDIAEGYSVSREKKESFPLTVTSAQKNPTAFYLCASRMTGGQETQYFGPGTRLLVL.

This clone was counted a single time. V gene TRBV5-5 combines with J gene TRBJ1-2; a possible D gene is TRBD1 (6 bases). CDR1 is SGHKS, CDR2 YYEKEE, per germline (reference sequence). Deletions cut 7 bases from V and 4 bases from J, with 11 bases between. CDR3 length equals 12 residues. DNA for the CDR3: TGTGCCAGCGGGGACACCGTCTATGGCTACACCTTC. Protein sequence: CASGDTVYGYTF.

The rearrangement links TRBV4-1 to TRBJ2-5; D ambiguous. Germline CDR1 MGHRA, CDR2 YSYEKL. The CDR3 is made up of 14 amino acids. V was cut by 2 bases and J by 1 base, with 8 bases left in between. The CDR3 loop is CASSQLEIQETQYF. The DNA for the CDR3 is TGCGCCAGCAGCCAACTAGAGATCCAAGAGACCCAGTACTTC.

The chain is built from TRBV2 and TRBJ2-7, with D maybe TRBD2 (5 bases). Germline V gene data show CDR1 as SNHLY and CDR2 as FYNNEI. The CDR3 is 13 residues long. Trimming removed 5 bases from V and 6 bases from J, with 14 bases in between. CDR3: CASSQDSNGEQYF. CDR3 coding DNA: TGTGCCAGCAGTCAGGACTCCAACGGCGAGCAGTACTTC.

The CDR3 protein is CASSGTGLLNTEAFF. The CDR3 DNA follows: TGCGCCAGCAGCGGCACAGGATTGCTCAACACTGAAGCTTTCTTT. The chain links TRBV5-1 to TRBJ1-1, with D perhaps matching TRBD1 (5 bases). The germline V and J ends were trimmed by 4 bases and 2 bases, with 15 bases remaining between them. Germline CDR1 reads SGHRS; CDR2 reads YFSETQ. CDR3 length equals 15 residues. The full variable domain, its missing parts supplied by reference TRBV5-1 and TRBJ1-1, is KAGVTQTPRYLIKTRGQQVTLSCSPISGHRSVSWYQQTPGQGLQFLFEYFSETQRNKGNFPGRFSGRQFSNSRSEMNVSTLELGDSALYLCASSGTGLLNTEAFFGQGTRLTVV.

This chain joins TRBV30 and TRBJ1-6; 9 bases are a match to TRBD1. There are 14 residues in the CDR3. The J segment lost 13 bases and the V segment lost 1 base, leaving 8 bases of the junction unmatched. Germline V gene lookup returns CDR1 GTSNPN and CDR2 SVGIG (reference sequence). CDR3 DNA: TGTGCCTGGAGTGGAGGACAGGGGCTCGCTCCCCTCCACTTT. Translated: CAWSGGQGLAPLHF.